Presented here are 18 T cell receptor beta chains from one specimen sequenced in a study of blood T cell repertoires in COVID-19. Method: immunoSEQ multiplex PCR; TCRdb's copy keeps in-frame clones and lacks some. This table holds around 200,000 clones, about four fifths found once. Sample: peripheral blood. All receptors derive from a man over 45 with active or convalescent COVID-19.

The chain recombines TRBV9 with TRBJ1-4; 8 bases match TRBD1. The V segment lost 4 bases and the J segment 4 bases; nucleotides outside the gene matches: 3. This CDR3 contains 14 residues. Germline CDR1 reads SGDLS; CDR2 reads YYNGEE. The CDR3 region has the DNA TGTGCCAGCAGCCGGACAGGGATTAATGAAAAACTGTTTTTT. It codes for CASSRTGINEKLFF.

This clone was seen once. The chain links TRBV5-4 to TRBJ2-1, with 14 bases fitting TRBD2. CDR3 length: 15 residues. Germline CDR1 and CDR2: SGHNT and YYREEE (reference sequence). The J segment lost 6 bases and the V segment lost 3 bases, leaving 2 bases of the junction unmatched. CDR3 sequence: CASSSTSGGANEQFF. CDR3 nucleotides: TGTGCCAGCAGCTCGACTAGCGGGGGGGCCAATGAGCAGTTCTTC.

J is TRBJ1-1 and V is TRBV5-1; D possibly corresponds to TRBD1 (5 bases). Per the germline V gene, CDR1 is SGHRS and CDR2 is YFSETQ. The V and J ends lost 0 bases and 4 bases respectively, with 10 bases between them. There are 14 residues in the CDR3. CDR3 region: CASSLVRGGTEAFF. The CDR3 DNA sequence: TGCGCCAGCAGCTTGGTAAGGGGTGGCACTGAAGCTTTCTTT.

The chain has TRBV24-1 and TRBJ1-2; TRBD1 matches 10 bases. This CDR3 comprises 16 residues. The V gene end was trimmed by 4 bases and the J gene end by 3 bases; junction bases not matched to a gene: 7. Germline V gene sequence: CDR1 KGHDR, CDR2 SFDVKD. In DNA form, the CDR3 reads TGTGCCACCAGTGACGTGACCGGGACAGGGGACTATGGCTACACCTTC. It encodes CATSDVTGTGDYGYTF.

The rearrangement uses TRBV28 and TRBJ1-1, with D possibly TRBD1 on 5 matching bases. V was shortened by 8 bases and J by 5 bases, with 21 bases between the two germline ends. Looked up from germline, CDR1 is MDHEN and CDR2 is SYDVKM. The CDR3 runs 15 residues. CDR3 loop: CASWGRGGMRTEAFF. The CDR3 DNA follows: TGTGCCAGCTGGGGCCGGGGAGGAATGAGAACTGAAGCTTTCTTT. The complete variable domain, with remaining parts taken from reference TRBV28 and TRBJ1-1, reads DVKVTQSSRYLVKRTGEKVFLECVQDMDHENMFWYRQDPGLGLRLIYFSYDVKMKEKGDIPEGYSVSREKKERFSLILESASTNQTSMYLCASWGRGGMRTEAFFGQGTRLTVV.

This clone was found once. CDR3 DNA: TGTGCCAGCAGCTTAGCGGCTGGAGCTAATGAAAAACTGTTTTTT. Translating gives CASSLAAGANEKLFF. The chain couples TRBV7-8 to TRBJ1-4; no clear D gene. This CDR3 comprises 15 residues. The V and J ends lost 0 bases and 3 bases respectively, with 8 bases between them. CDR1 is SGHVS, CDR2 FQNEAQ, per germline. The whole variable domain, remainder taken from reference TRBV7-8 and TRBJ1-4, is GAGVSQSPRYKVAKRGQDVALRCDPISGHVSLFWYQQALGQGPEFLTYFQNEAQLDKSGLPSDRFFAERPEGSVSTLKIQRTQQEDSAVYLCASSLAAGANEKLFFGSGTQLSVL.

This clone was counted a few times. This sequence joins TRBV25-1 and TRBJ2-1; 11 nucleotides agree with TRBD1. The V and J ends lost 6 bases and 0 bases, in that order; junction bases with no gene match: 4. The CDR3 is 16 amino acids. Germline V gene data show CDR1 as MGHDK and CDR2 as SYGVNS. The CDR3 sequence is CASRGDRGSSYNEQFF. For the CDR3, the DNA is TGTGCCAGCAGGGGGGACAGGGGGAGCTCCTACAATGAGCAGTTCTTC.

This clone was seen more than once but under ten times. The chain uses TRBV6-6 and TRBJ1-5; D is undetermined. CDR3 length: 13 amino acids. V dropped 5 bases and J dropped 8 bases, with 13 bases sitting between them. Looked up from germline, CDR1 is MNHNY and CDR2 is SVGAGI (reference sequence). CDR3 sequence (DNA): TGTGCCAGCAGTCCACGACATTCGGAGCCCCAGCATTTT. Its translation is CASSPRHSEPQHF.

The chain has TRBV18 and TRBJ1-5; D is unclear. In germline, CDR1 is KGHSH, CDR2 LQKENI. With 2 bases removed from V and 0 bases from J, the gap between germline ends came to 5 bases. The CDR3 is 14 amino acids. The CDR3 DNA reads as TGTGCCAGCTCACCAGAGGCTAGCAATCAGCCCCAGCATTTT. Translation gives CASSPEASNQPQHF.

The rearrangement uses TRBV3-1 (or the pseudogene TRBV3-2) and TRBJ2-5, with 9 bases identical to TRBD2. The CDR3 runs 17 residues. The germline V gene encodes CDR1 LGHDT and CDR2 YNNKEL (reference sequence). The V and J ends lost 0 bases and 4 bases, in that order; junction bases with no gene match: 9. This chain's CDR3 is CASSQENLAGAGETQYF. The DNA of the CDR3 is TGTGCCAGCAGCCAAGAAAATTTAGCGGGGGCTGGAGAGACCCAGTACTTC.

The rearrangement uses TRBV5-4 and TRBJ2-3, with TRBD1 matching over 10 bases. CDR1 SGHNT and CDR2 YYREEE come from the germline V gene (reference sequence). This CDR3 has 15 amino acids. Unmatched junction bases numbered 4, after V lost 0 bases and J lost 6 bases. The CDR3 loop is CASSLGGQGTDTQYF. The CDR3 DNA reads as TGTGCCAGCAGCTTGGGGGGACAGGGGACGGATACGCAGTATTTT.

This clone turned up a few times. This chain links TRBV20-1 with TRBJ2-7, with D possibly TRBD2 on 5 matching bases. Germline lookup yields CDR1 DFQATT and CDR2 SNEGSKA (reference sequence). This CDR3 spans 11 amino acids. Trimming removed 5 bases from V and 2 bases from J, with 7 bases in between. The CDR3 spells CSAAGAYEQYF. The CDR3 bases are TGCAGTGCTGCCGGGGCCTACGAGCAGTACTTC.

The chain employs TRBV9 and TRBJ1-2; D possibly corresponds to TRBD1 (6 bases). From germline, CDR1 is SGDLS and CDR2 YYNGEE. The CDR3 is 14 amino acids. V shed 0 bases and J shed 4 bases, with 10 bases lying between them. The CDR3 DNA follows: TGTGCCAGCAGCGTAGAAACAGGGTCCTATGGCTACACCTTC. Its translation is CASSVETGSYGYTF.

This CDR3 reads CASRGTGFGYTF. In DNA, the CDR3 is TGTGCCAGCAGGGGGACAGGATTTGGCTACACCTTC. The chain carries TRBV6-5 and TRBJ1-2; TRBD1 aligns across 8 bases. With 6 bases clipped from V and 7 bases from J, the junction kept 4 bases outside the gene matches. The CDR3 sequence is 12 residues long. Germline V gives CDR1 MNHEY, CDR2 SVGAGI.

J is TRBJ1-2 and V is TRBV3-1 (or the pseudogene TRBV3-2), with D maybe TRBD1 (5 bases). Trimming pared 5 bases from V and 4 bases from J, leaving 14 bases between. Germline loops: CDR1 LGHDT, CDR2 YNNKEL (reference sequence). The CDR3 sequence is 14 residues long. In DNA, the CDR3 is TGTGCCAGCAGCAAGAACCAGGGTGCCTATGGCTACACCTTC. As protein: CASSKNQGAYGYTF.

The chain combines TRBV13 with TRBJ2-3, with D perhaps TRBD2 (7 bases). This CDR3 region has 16 residues. CDR1 and CDR2 (germline): PRHDT, FYEKMQ (reference sequence). V was pared by 6 bases and J by 2 bases, with 18 bases between. The CDR3 DNA sequence: TGTGCCAGCAGAAGCCGGGGGGCGGGGTACACAGATACGCAGTATTTT. This codes for CASRSRGAGYTDTQYF.

In DNA, the CDR3 is TGTGCCAGCAGCTACCGGGTCGTGAACTATGGCTACACCTTC. This sequence encodes CASSYRVVNYGYTF. This chain connects TRBV5-5 to TRBJ1-2; D is undetermined. From germline, CDR1 is SGHKS and CDR2 YYEKEE (reference sequence). There are 14 residues in the CDR3. Trimming took 3 bases from V and 2 from J, leaving 11 bases between them.

The chain is built from TRBV19 and TRBJ1-1, with 7 bases aligning to TRBD1. Unmatched junction bases numbered 12, after V lost 4 bases and J lost 4 bases. The germline gives CDR1 LNHDA, CDR2 SQIVND (reference sequence). The CDR3 has 16 amino acids. CDR3 residues: CASSTQGGITGTEAFF. The CDR3, as DNA: TGTGCCAGTAGTACTCAGGGGGGCATCACGGGCACTGAAGCTTTCTTT.